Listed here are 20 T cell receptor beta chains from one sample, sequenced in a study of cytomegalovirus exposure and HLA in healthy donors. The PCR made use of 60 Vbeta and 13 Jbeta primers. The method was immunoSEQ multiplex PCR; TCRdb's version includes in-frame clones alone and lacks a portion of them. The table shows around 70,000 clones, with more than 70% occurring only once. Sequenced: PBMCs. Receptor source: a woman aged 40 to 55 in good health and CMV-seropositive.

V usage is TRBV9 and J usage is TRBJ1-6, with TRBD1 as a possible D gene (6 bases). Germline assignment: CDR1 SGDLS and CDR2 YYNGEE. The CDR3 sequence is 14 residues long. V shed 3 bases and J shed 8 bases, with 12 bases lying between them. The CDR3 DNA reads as TGTGCCAGCAGCGGCCGGCCAGGGGATTCACCCCTCCACTTT. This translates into CASSGRPGDSPLHF. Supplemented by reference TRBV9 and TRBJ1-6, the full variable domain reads DSGVTQTPKHLITATGQRVTLRCSPRSGDLSVYWYQQSLDQGLQFLIQYYNGEERAKGNILERFSAQQFPDLHSELNLSSLELGDSALYFCASSGRPGDSPLHFGNGTRLTVT.

DNA of the CDR3: TGTGCCATCAGAGGGGATAGCTCCTACGAGCAGTACTTC. It is translated as CAIRGDSSYEQYF. The chain employs TRBV10-3 and TRBJ2-7; tentatively, D is TRBD1 (5 bases). Germline V lookup: CDR1 ENHRY, CDR2 SYGVKD. V lost 6 bases, J lost 0 bases, and 9 bases lay in between. The CDR3 has 13 amino acids.

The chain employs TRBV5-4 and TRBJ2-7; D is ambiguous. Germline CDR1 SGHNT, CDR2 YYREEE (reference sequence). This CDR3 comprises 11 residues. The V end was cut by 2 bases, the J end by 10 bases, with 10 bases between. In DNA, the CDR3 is TGTGCCAGCAGCTTTGGGCGCATCCAGTACTTC. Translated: CASSFGRIQYF.

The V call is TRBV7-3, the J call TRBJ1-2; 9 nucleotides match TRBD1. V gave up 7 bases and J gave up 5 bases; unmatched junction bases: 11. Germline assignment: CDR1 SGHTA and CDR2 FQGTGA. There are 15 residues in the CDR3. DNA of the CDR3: TGTGCCAGCACCCTAATGGGAGGGACAGGGTATGGCTACACCTTC. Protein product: CASTLMGGTGYGYTF.

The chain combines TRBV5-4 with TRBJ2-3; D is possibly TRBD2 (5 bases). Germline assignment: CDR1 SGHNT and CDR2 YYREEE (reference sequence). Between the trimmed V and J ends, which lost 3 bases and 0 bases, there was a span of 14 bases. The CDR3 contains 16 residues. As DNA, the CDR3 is TGTGCCAGCAGCTGGGGAGCGGAAACTAGCACAGATACGCAGTATTTT. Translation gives CASSWGAETSTDTQYF. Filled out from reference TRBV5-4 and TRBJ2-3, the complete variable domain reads ETGVTQSPTHLIKTRGQQVTLRCSSQSGHNTVSWYQQALGQGPQFIFQYYREEENGRGNFPPRFSGLQFPNYSSELNVNALELDDSALYLCASSWGAETSTDTQYFGPGTRLTVL.

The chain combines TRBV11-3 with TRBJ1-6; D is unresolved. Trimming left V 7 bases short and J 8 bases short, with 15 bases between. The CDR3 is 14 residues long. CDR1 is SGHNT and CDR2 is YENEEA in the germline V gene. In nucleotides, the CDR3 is TGTGCCAGCACCCCTCGGGCCGGGGATTCACCCCTCCACTTT. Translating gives CASTPRAGDSPLHF.

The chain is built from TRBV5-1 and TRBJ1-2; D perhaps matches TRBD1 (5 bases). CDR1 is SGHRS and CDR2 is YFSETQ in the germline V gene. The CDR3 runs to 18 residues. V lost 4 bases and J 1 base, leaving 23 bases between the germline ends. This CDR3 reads CASSLSWGEGPRNYGYTF. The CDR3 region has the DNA TGCGCCAGCAGCCTATCTTGGGGGGAGGGTCCGCGTAACTATGGCTACACCTTC.

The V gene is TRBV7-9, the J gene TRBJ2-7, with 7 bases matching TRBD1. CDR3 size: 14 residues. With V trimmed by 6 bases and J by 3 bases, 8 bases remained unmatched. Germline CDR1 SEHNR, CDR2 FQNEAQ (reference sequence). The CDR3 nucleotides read TGTGCCAGCAGTCTTACAGGGGTTAACTACGAGCAGTACTTC. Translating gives CASSLTGVNYEQYF.

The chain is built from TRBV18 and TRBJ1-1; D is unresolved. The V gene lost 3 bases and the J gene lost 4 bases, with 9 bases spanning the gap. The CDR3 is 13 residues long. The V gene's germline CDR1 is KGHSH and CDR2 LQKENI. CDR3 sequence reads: CASSPFYGTEAFF. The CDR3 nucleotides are TGTGCCAGCTCACCGTTCTATGGCACTGAAGCTTTCTTT.

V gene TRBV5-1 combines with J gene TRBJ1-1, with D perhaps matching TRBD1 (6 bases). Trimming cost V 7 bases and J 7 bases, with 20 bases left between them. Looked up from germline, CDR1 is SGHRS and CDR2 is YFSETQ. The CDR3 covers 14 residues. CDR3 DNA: TGCGCCAGCTCCCCCCGACCAGGGGATGGTGAAGCTTTCTTT. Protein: CASSPRPGDGEAFF.

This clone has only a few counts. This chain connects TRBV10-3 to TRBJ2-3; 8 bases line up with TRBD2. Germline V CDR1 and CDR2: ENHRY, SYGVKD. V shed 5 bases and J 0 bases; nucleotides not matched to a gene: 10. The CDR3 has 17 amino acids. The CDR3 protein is CAISRALSGASTDTQYF. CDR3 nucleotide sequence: TGTGCCATCAGTCGAGCCCTTAGCGGGGCTAGCACAGATACGCAGTATTTT.

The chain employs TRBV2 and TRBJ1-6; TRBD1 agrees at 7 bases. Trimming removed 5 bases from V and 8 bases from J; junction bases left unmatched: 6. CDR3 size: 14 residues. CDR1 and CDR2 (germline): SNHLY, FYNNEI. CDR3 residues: CASSPQGFDSPLHF. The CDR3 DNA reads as TGTGCCAGCAGTCCACAGGGGTTTGATTCACCCCTCCACTTT.

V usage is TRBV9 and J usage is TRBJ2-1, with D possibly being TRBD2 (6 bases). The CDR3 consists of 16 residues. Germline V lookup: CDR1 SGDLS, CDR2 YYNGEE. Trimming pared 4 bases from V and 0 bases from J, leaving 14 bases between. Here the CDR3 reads CASSSSAPSSYNEQFF. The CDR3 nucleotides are TGTGCCAGCAGCTCTAGCGCCCCAAGCTCCTACAATGAGCAGTTCTTC. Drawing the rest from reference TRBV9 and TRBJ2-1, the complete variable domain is DSGVTQTPKHLITATGQRVTLRCSPRSGDLSVYWYQQSLDQGLQFLIQYYNGEERAKGNILERFSAQQFPDLHSELNLSSLELGDSALYFCASSSSAPSSYNEQFFGPGTRLTVL.

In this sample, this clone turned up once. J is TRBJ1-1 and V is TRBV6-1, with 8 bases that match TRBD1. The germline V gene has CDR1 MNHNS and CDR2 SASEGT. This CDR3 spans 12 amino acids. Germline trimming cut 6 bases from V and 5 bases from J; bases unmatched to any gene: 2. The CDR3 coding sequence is TGTGCCAGCAGGGACAGGGTTACTGAAGCTTTCTTT. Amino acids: CASRDRVTEAFF.

The CDR3 region is CASRGLSHNEQFF. CDR3 coding DNA: TGTGCCAGCAGGGGACTCTCGCACAATGAGCAGTTCTTC. The chain links TRBV2 to TRBJ2-1; tentatively, D is TRBD2 (6 bases). V lost 6 bases and J 5 bases, leaving 11 bases between the germline ends. Per germline, CDR1 SNHLY and CDR2 FYNNEI. The CDR3 length is 13 residues.

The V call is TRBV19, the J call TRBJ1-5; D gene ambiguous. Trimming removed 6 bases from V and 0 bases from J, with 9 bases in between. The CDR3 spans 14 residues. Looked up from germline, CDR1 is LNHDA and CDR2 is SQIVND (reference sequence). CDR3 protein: CASRGRDSNQPQHF. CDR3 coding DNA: TGTGCCAGTAGAGGACGGGATAGCAATCAGCCCCAGCATTTT.

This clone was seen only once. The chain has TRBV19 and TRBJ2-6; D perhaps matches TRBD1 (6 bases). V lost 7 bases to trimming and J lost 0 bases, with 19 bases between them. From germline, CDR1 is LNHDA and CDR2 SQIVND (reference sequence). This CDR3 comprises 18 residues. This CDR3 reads CASKLLGASSSGANVLTF. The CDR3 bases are TGTGCCAGTAAACTGTTGGGGGCTTCGAGCTCTGGGGCCAACGTCCTGACTTTC.

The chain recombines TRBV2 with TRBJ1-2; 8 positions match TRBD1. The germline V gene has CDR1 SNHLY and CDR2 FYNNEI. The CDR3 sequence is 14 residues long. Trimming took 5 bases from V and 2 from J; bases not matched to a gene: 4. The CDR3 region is CASSSQGANYGYTF. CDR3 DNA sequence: TGTGCCAGCAGTTCTCAGGGGGCGAACTATGGCTACACCTTC.

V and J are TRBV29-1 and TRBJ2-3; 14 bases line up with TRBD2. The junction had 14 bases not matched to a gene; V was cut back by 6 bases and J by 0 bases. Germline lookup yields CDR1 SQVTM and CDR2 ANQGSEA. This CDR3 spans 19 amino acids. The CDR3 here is CSVQGTSGGLTSSTDTQYF. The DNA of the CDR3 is TGCAGCGTCCAGGGGACTAGCGGGGGCCTTACTTCTAGCACAGATACGCAGTATTTT.

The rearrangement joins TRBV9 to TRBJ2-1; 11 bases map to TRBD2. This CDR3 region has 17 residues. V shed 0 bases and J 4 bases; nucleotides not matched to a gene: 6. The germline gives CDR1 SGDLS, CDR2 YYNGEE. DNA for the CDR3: TGTGCCAGCAGCGTAGCCAGGACTAGCGGGTCTTACAATGAGCAGTTCTTC. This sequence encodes CASSVARTSGSYNEQFF. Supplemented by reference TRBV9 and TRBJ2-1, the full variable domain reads DSGVTQTPKHLITATGQRVTLRCSPRSGDLSVYWYQQSLDQGLQFLIQYYNGEERAKGNILERFSAQQFPDLHSELNLSSLELGDSALYFCASSVARTSGSYNEQFFGPGTRLTVL.